This T cell receptor (beta chain) is from a study of T cell changes during pregnancy in multiple sclerosis. Repertoires were generated with immunoSEQ multiplex PCR, while TCRdb's copy carries only in-frame clones and drops some. The repertoire has around 70,000 clones, roughly 89% of them found once; the top ten carry roughly 3.6%. Trimming took 4 bases from V and 4 from J; bases not matched to a gene: 13. The CDR3 consists of 16 residues. Germline CDR1 SGHRS, CDR2 YFSETQ. The chain combines TRBV5-1 with TRBJ2-7; TRBD1 aligns across 8 bases. This receptor was taken from a female donor in good health, enrolled as a control in a pregnancy study. The starting material was peripheral blood, obtained after pregnancy. The DNA of the CDR3 is TGCGCCAGCAGCAGGGGCCCGGGACAGGCGCCATACGAGCAGTACTTC. It yields the protein CASSRGPGQAPYEQYF.